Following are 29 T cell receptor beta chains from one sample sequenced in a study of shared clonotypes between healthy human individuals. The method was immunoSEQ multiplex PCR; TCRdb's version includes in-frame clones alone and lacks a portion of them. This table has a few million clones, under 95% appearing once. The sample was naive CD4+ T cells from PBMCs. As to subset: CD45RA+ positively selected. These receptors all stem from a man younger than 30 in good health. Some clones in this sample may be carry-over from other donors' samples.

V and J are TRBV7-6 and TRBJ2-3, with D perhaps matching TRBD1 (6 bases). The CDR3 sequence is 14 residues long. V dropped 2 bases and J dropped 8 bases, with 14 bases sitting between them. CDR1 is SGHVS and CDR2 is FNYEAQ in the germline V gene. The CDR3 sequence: CASSLRTAQTTQYF. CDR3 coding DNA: TGTGCCAGCAGCTTACGGACAGCACAGACTACGCAGTATTTT. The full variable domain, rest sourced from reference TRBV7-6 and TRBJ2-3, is GAGVSQSPRYKVTKRGQDVALRCDPISGHVSLYWYRQALGQGPEFLTYFNYEAQQDKSGLPNDRFSAERPEGSISTLTIQRTEQRDSAMYRCASSLRTAQTTQYFGPGTRLTVL.

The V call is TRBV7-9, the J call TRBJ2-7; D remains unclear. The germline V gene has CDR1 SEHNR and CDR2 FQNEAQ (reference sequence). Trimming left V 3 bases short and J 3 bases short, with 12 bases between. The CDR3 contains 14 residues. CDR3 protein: CASSFSGAGYEQYF. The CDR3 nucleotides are TGTGCCAGCAGCTTTTCCGGAGCCGGCTACGAGCAGTACTTC.

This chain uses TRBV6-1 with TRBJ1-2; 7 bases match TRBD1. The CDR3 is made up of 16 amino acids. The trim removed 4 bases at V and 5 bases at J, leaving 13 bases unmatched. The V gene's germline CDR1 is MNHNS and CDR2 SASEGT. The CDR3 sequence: CASSVAGGGLGYGYTF. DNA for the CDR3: TGTGCCAGCAGTGTGGCGGGAGGGGGCCTCGGGTATGGCTACACCTTC.

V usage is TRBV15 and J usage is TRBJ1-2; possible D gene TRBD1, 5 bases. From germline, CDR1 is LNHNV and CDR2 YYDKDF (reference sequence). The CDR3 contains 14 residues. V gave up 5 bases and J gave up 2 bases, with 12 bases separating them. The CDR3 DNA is TGTGCCACCAGCGCCGGACGGGACAACTATGGCTACACCTTC. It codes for CATSAGRDNYGYTF.

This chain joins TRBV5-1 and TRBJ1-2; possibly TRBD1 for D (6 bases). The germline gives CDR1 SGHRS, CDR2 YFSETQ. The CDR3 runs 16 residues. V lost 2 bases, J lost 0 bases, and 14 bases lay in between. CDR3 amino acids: CASSFTTGSPNYGYTF. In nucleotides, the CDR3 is TGCGCCAGCAGCTTCACGACAGGCTCTCCTAACTATGGCTACACCTTC.

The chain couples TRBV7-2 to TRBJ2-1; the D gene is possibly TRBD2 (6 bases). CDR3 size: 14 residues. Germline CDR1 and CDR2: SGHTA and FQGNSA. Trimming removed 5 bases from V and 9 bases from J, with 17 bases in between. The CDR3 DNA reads TGTGCCAGCAGCCGGACCAGTGGGAGGACTGAGCAGTTCTTC. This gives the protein CASSRTSGRTEQFF.

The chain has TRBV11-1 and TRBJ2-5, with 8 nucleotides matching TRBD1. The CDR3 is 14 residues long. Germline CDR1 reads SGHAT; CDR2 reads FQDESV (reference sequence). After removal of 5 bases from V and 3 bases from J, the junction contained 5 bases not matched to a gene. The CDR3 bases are TGTGCCAGCAGCCGGGACAGGACGAAAGAGACCCAGTACTTC. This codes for CASSRDRTKETQYF.

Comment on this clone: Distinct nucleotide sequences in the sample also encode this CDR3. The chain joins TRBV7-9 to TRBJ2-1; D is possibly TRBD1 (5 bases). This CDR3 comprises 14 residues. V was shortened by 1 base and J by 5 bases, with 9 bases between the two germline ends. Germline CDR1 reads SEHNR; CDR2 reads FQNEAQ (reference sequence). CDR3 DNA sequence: TGTGCCAGCAGCTTAGGGGGCCGTAACAATGAGCAGTTCTTC. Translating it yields CASSLGGRNNEQFF.

The CDR3 DNA sequence: TGCGCCAGCAGCTCTGGGATGCCGGGGCCGGGAGAGACCCAGTACTTC. The encoded protein is CASSSGMPGPGETQYF. The V and J genes are TRBV5-1 and TRBJ2-5; D is tentatively TRBD1 or TRBD2 (5 bases each). The germline V and J ends were trimmed by 3 bases and 4 bases, with 19 bases remaining between them. This CDR3 spans 16 amino acids. The V gene's germline CDR1 is SGHRS and CDR2 YFSETQ.

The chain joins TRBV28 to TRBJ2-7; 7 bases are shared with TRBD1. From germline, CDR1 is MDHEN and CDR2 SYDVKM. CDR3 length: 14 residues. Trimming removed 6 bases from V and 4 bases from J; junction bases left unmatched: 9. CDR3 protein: CASSPGQVKYEQYF. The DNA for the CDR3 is TGTGCCAGCAGCCCCGGACAGGTTAAGTACGAGCAGTACTTC.

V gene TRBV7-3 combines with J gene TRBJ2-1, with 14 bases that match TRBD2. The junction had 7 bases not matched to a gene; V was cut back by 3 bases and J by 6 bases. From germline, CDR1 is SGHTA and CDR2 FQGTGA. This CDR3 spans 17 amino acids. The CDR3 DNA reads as TGTGCCAGCAGCTTCGGGACTAGCGGGAGCTTGGGCAATGAGCAGTTCTTC. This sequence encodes CASSFGTSGSLGNEQFF.

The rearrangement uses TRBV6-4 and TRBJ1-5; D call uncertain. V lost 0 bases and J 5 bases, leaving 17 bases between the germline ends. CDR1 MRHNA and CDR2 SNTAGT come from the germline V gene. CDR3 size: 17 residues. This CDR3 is CASSDSEGDSSHQPQHF. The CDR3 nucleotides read TGTGCCAGCAGTGACTCGGAGGGCGACTCCTCTCATCAGCCCCAGCATTTT.

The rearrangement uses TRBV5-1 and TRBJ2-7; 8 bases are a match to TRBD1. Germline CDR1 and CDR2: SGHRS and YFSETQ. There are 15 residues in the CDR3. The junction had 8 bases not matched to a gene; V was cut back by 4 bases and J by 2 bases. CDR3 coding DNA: TGCGCCAGCAGCGGGCCGGGACAGGCGACCTACGAGCAGTACTTC. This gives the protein CASSGPGQATYEQYF.

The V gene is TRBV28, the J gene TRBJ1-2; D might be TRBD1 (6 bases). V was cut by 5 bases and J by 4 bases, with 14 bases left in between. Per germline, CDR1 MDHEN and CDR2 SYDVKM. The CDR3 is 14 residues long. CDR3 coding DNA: TGTGCCAGCAGTACGGGGGGCGGTCTCTATGGCTACACCTTC. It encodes CASSTGGGLYGYTF.

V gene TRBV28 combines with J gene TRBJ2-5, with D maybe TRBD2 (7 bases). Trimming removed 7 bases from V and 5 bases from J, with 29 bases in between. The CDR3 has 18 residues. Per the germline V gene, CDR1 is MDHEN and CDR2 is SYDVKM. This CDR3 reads CASTQVGGRDQSRETQYF. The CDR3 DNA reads TGTGCCAGCACTCAGGTGGGGGGGCGGGACCAAAGTCGCGAGACCCAGTACTTC.

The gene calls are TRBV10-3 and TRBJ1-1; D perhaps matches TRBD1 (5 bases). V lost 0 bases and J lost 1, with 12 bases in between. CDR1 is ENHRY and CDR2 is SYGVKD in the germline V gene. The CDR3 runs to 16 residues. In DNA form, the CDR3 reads TGTGCCATCAGTGAGTCCTCTACGGGGACGAACACTGAAGCTTTCTTT. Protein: CAISESSTGTNTEAFF.

The DNA of the CDR3 is TGTGCCAGCAGTTTATCCCGCTGGGGCGCGGGAGGAACAGAGACCCAGTACTTC. This encodes CASSLSRWGAGGTETQYF. The gene calls are TRBV28 and TRBJ2-5, with 8 bases matching TRBD2. In germline, CDR1 is MDHEN, CDR2 SYDVKM. The CDR3 spans 18 residues. The V segment lost 1 base and the J segment 4 bases; nucleotides outside the gene matches: 14.

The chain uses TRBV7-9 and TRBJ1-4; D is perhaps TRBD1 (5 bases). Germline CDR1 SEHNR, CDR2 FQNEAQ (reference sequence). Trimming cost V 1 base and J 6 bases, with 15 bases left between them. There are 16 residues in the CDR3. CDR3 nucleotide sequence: TGTGCCAGCAGCTTAGGGGTACAGGTCGGTGATGAAAAACTGTTTTTT. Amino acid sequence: CASSLGVQVGDEKLFF.

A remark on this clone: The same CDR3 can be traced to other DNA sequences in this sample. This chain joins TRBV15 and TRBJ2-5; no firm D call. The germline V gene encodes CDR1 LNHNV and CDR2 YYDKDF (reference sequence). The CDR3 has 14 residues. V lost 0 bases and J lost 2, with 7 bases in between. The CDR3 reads CATSRDRAQETQYF. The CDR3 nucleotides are TGTGCCACCAGCAGAGATAGAGCGCAAGAGACCCAGTACTTC.

CDR3 residues: CASSSGSPSNYGYTF. The CDR3 coding sequence is TGTGCCAGCAGTAGCGGCAGCCCATCTAACTATGGCTACACCTTC. The chain combines TRBV28 with TRBJ1-2; D is unclear. CDR3 length: 15 residues. Trimming stripped 5 bases from V and 0 bases from J, with 13 bases between. CDR1 and CDR2 (germline): MDHEN, SYDVKM.

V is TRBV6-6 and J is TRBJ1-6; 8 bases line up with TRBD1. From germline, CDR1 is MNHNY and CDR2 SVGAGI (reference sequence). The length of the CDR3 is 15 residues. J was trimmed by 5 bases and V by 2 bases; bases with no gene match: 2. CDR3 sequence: CASSYGQGNNSPLHF. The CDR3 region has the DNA TGTGCCAGCAGTTACGGACAGGGCAATAATTCACCCCTCCACTTT.

The CDR3 region is CASSPSGSAKNIQYF. The CDR3 DNA is TGTGCCAGCAGTCCTAGCGGATCAGCCAAAAACATTCAGTACTTC. J is TRBJ2-4 and V is TRBV27; 7 bases align to TRBD2. Trimming cost V 5 bases and J 0 bases; bases outside gene matches: 4. This CDR3 has 15 amino acids. The germline V gene has CDR1 MNHEY and CDR2 SMNVEV (reference sequence).

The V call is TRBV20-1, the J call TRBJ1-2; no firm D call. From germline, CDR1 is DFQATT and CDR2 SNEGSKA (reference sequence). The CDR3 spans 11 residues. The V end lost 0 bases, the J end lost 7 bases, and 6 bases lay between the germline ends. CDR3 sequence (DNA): TGCAGTGCTAGAGACCCGCCTGGCTACACCTTC. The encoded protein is CSARDPPGYTF.

In nucleotides, the CDR3 is TGCAGCGCTGCGGACAGGGTCTACAATGAGCAGTTCTTC. Translation: CSAADRVYNEQFF. This chain uses TRBV29-1 with TRBJ2-1, with 8 positions matching TRBD1. Germline V gene sequence: CDR1 SQVTM, CDR2 ANQGSEA. This CDR3 region has 13 residues. The J segment lost 3 bases and the V segment lost 7 bases, leaving 5 bases of the junction unmatched.

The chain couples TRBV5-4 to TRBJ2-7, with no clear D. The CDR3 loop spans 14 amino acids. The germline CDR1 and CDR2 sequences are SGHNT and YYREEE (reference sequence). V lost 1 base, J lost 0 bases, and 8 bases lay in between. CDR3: CASSLMGVSYEQYF. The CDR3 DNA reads TGTGCCAGCAGCTTGATGGGCGTCTCCTACGAGCAGTACTTC.

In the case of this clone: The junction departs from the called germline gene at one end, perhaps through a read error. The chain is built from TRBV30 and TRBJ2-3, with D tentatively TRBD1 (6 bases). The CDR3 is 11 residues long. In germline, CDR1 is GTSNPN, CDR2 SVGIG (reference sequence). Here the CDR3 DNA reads TGTGCCTGGAGTGTACGGGACACCCAAGCTTTT. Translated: CAWSVRDTQAF.

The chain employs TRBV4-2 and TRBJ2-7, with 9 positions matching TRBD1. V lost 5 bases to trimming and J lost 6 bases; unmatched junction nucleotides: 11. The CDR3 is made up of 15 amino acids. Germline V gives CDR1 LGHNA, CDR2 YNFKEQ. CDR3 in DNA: TGTGCCAGCAGCTTAACCGGGACAGGGCCGGGCGAGCAGTACTTC. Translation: CASSLTGTGPGEQYF.

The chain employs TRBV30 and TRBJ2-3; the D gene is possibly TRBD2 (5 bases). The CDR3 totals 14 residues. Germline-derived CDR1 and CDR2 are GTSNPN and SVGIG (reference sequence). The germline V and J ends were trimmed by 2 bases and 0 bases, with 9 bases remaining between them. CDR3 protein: CAWSRTSSTDTQYF. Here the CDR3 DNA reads TGTGCCTGGAGTCGGACTTCTAGCACAGATACGCAGTATTTT. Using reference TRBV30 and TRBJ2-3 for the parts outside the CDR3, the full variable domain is SQTIHQWPATLVQPVGSPLSLECTVEGTSNPNLYWYRQAAGRGLQLLFYSVGIGQISSEVPQNLSASRPQDRQFILSSKKLLLSDSGFYLCAWSRTSSTDTQYFGPGTRLTVL.

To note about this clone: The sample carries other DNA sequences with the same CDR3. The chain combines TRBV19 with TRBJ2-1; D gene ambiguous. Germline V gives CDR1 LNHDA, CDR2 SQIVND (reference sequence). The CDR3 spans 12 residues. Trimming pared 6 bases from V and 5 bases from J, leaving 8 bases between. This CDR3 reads CASSRNHNEQFF. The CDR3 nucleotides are TGTGCCAGTAGCCGGAACCACAATGAGCAGTTCTTC.